This TCR beta chain was recorded in a study of beta chain features in type 1 diabetes. Study-level points and caveats: Type 1 diabetes patients had fewer VDJ junction insertions and more deletions. The study found moderately but significantly shorter TCRB CDR3s in all four CD4+ subsets of Type 1 diabetes patients.

Trimming took 0 bases from V and 1 from J, leaving 10 bases between them. Germline V CDR1 and CDR2: SGHRS, YFSETQ. There are 15 residues in the CDR3. Note on this clone: Its antigen is unidentified.

The isolated RNA, all of it, was reverse transcribed, so expressed TCRB transcripts were what got sequenced. Clones were read by immunoSEQ multiplex PCR, and TCRdb kept only the in-frame ones, dropping some. The data show around 300,000 clones, approximately 15% seen once. The V call is TRBV5-1, the J call TRBJ1-1; no reliable D call. This clonotype originated in a young man with type 1 diabetes. Sequenced: naive CD4+ T cells from blood. Here the CDR3 reads CASSLDTRGNTEAFF. For the CDR3, the DNA is TGCGCCAGCAGCTTGGATACGAGAGGGAACACTGAAGCTTTCTTT.